The 14 T cell receptor beta chains below come from one sample, sequenced in a study of Ad26.COV2.S vaccination and SARS-CoV-2 variants. Treatment here: some 20 received Ad26.COV2.S at low or high dose, single or two shots; 5 received placebo; per-sample allocation not given. Sample collection was performed on day 63 after the first vaccine or placebo injection. Some clones are missing from TCRdb's copy, which holds only in-frame ones; the method was immunoSEQ multiplex PCR. This sample yields some 370,000 clones, of which roughly 80% are seen a single time; approximately 7.8% belongs to the top ten. The material was peripheral blood, obtained in a trial of Ad26.COV2.S vaccine versus placebo. These receptors came from a person between 18 and 60 years old who received the Ad26.COV2.S COVID-19 vaccine or a placebo.

The chain has TRBV11-2 and TRBJ2-3, with D possibly matching TRBD1 (5 bases). Trimming stripped 5 bases from V and 0 bases from J, with 18 bases between. Germline V gene sequence: CDR1 SGHAT, CDR2 FQNNGV. The length of the CDR3 is 17 residues. This CDR3 reads CASSRTPLGLSTDTQYF. The CDR3 DNA sequence: TGTGCCAGCAGCCGTACTCCATTGGGGCTAAGCACAGATACGCAGTATTTT.

This clone was detected once. The gene calls are TRBV7-9 and TRBJ1-1; D is unclear. CDR1 SEHNR and CDR2 FQNEAQ come from the germline V gene (reference sequence). This CDR3 contains 15 residues. Trimming removed 1 base at V and 5 bases at J, with 14 bases between. CDR3 nucleotides: TGTGCCAGCAGCTTAGGACCCTCTGTGGGAACTGAAGCTTTCTTT. Its protein product is CASSLGPSVGTEAFF. Full variable domain (rest looked up from reference TRBV7-9 and TRBJ1-1): DTGVSQNPRHKITKRGQNVTFRCDPISEHNRLYWYRQTLGQGPEFLTYFQNEAQLEKSRLLSDRFSAERPKGSFSTLEIQRTEQGDSAMYLCASSLGPSVGTEAFFGQGTRLTVV.

The gene calls are TRBV30 and TRBJ2-1; TRBD2 aligns across 8 bases. CDR3 size: 14 residues. CDR1 is GTSNPN and CDR2 is SVGIG in the germline V gene (reference sequence). V lost 0 bases and J lost 7; bases outside the gene matches: 5. CDR3 nucleotides: TGTGCCTGGAGTGTCTCGGGAGGGCCTAATGAGCAGTTCTTC. Translating gives CAWSVSGGPNEQFF.

The genes are TRBV7-9 and TRBJ2-7, with D perhaps assigned TRBD1 or TRBD2 (6 bases each). The V gene lost 3 bases and the J gene lost 3 bases, with 21 bases spanning the gap. Looked up from germline, CDR1 is SEHNR and CDR2 is FQNEAQ (reference sequence). The CDR3 length is 17 residues. CDR3 DNA sequence: TGTGCCAGCAGCTTCCGTGGAGGGGGGACACTGCACTACGAGCAGTACTTC. Its translation: CASSFRGGGTLHYEQYF.

J is TRBJ2-7 and V is TRBV7-2; TRBD2 matches at 8 bases. J was trimmed by 2 bases and V by 1 base; bases with no gene match: 4. The germline V gene encodes CDR1 SGHTA and CDR2 FQGNSA. This CDR3 contains 15 residues. The CDR3 sequence: CASSLGSGATYEQYF. In DNA form, the CDR3 reads TGTGCCAGCAGCTTAGGTAGCGGGGCAACCTACGAGCAGTACTTC.

This chain connects TRBV30 to TRBJ1-2; D is unclear. The length of the CDR3 is 13 residues. Trimming removed 2 bases at V and 5 bases at J, with 12 bases between. Germline V gene sequence: CDR1 GTSNPN, CDR2 SVGIG (reference sequence). DNA of the CDR3: TGTGCCTGGAGTCAGCAAGTAGGGTATGGCTACACCTTC. Translating it yields CAWSQQVGYGYTF.

V and J are TRBV19 and TRBJ1-2; D call uncertain. This CDR3 is 12 amino acids long. Germline V gives CDR1 LNHDA, CDR2 SQIVND (reference sequence). The ends were cut back, 5 bases at V and 7 bases at J, with 11 bases in the middle. CDR3 residues: CASSSYMGGYTF. CDR3 sequence (DNA): TGTGCCAGTAGTTCATACATGGGTGGCTACACCTTC.

V is TRBV25-1 and J is TRBJ1-2, with 7 positions matching TRBD1. The CDR3 runs to 14 residues. CDR1 is MGHDK and CDR2 is SYGVNS in the germline V gene. V lost 2 bases to trimming and J lost 4 bases; unmatched junction nucleotides: 4. CDR3 DNA: TGTGCCAGCAGTGAACTCAACAGGGGCTATGGCTACACCTTC. Protein sequence: CASSELNRGYGYTF.

The rearrangement links TRBV7-8 to TRBJ2-5, with TRBD2 matching 8 bases. Trimming removed 5 bases from V and 0 bases from J; junction bases left unmatched: 11. In germline, CDR1 is SGHVS, CDR2 FQNEAQ. The CDR3 covers 17 residues. DNA of the CDR3: TGTGCCAGCAGCAAACGGGGGGGTTCAGGTAACCAAGAGACCCAGTACTTC. Protein product: CASSKRGGSGNQETQYF.

This chain connects TRBV5-1 to TRBJ1-1; the D gene is possibly TRBD1 (6 bases). Trimming stripped 1 base from V and 5 bases from J, with 18 bases between. This CDR3 contains 16 residues. Looked up from germline, CDR1 is SGHRS and CDR2 is YFSETQ. The CDR3 reads CASSLQAGVVGTEAFF. CDR3 sequence (DNA): TGCGCCAGCAGCTTGCAGGCAGGGGTAGTGGGAACTGAAGCTTTCTTT.

In regard to this clone: In the same sample, other DNA sequences code for this CDR3. This chain links TRBV7-3 with TRBJ2-1; no clear D. The CDR3 contains 11 residues. Looked up from germline, CDR1 is SGHTA and CDR2 is FQGTGA. Deletions cut 2 bases from V and 10 bases from J, with 6 bases between. CDR3 protein: CASSLRGEQFF. The CDR3 bases are TGTGCCAGCAGCTTACGAGGAGAGCAGTTCTTC.

This sequence joins TRBV27 and TRBJ2-7; no reliable D call. The V end was cut by 2 bases, the J end by 0 bases, with 5 bases between. Germline CDR1 MNHEY, CDR2 SMNVEV (reference sequence). This CDR3 spans 13 amino acids. The CDR3 bases are TGTGCCAGCAGTTTACAGGTCTCCTACGAGCAGTACTTC. It codes for CASSLQVSYEQYF.

Comments on this clone: Germline and junction disagree at one end, which may indicate a read error. The gene calls are TRBV12-3 or TRBV12-4 and TRBJ2-1; weak D call: TRBD2 (7 bases). The CDR3 sequence is 11 residues long. DNA of the CDR3: TGTGCCAGCGGGTCCCGGGGGGCCCTAATCTTC. As protein: CASGSRGALIF.

V is TRBV27 and J is TRBJ1-2; a weak D match, TRBD1 (6 bases). Trimming took off 5 bases at V and 4 bases at J, with 11 bases between the two ends. CDR3 length: 13 amino acids. Germline V gene lookup returns CDR1 MNHEY and CDR2 SMNVEV (reference sequence). This chain's CDR3 is CASSLGQTYGYTF. CDR3 nucleotides: TGTGCCAGCAGTCTAGGACAGACCTATGGCTACACCTTC.